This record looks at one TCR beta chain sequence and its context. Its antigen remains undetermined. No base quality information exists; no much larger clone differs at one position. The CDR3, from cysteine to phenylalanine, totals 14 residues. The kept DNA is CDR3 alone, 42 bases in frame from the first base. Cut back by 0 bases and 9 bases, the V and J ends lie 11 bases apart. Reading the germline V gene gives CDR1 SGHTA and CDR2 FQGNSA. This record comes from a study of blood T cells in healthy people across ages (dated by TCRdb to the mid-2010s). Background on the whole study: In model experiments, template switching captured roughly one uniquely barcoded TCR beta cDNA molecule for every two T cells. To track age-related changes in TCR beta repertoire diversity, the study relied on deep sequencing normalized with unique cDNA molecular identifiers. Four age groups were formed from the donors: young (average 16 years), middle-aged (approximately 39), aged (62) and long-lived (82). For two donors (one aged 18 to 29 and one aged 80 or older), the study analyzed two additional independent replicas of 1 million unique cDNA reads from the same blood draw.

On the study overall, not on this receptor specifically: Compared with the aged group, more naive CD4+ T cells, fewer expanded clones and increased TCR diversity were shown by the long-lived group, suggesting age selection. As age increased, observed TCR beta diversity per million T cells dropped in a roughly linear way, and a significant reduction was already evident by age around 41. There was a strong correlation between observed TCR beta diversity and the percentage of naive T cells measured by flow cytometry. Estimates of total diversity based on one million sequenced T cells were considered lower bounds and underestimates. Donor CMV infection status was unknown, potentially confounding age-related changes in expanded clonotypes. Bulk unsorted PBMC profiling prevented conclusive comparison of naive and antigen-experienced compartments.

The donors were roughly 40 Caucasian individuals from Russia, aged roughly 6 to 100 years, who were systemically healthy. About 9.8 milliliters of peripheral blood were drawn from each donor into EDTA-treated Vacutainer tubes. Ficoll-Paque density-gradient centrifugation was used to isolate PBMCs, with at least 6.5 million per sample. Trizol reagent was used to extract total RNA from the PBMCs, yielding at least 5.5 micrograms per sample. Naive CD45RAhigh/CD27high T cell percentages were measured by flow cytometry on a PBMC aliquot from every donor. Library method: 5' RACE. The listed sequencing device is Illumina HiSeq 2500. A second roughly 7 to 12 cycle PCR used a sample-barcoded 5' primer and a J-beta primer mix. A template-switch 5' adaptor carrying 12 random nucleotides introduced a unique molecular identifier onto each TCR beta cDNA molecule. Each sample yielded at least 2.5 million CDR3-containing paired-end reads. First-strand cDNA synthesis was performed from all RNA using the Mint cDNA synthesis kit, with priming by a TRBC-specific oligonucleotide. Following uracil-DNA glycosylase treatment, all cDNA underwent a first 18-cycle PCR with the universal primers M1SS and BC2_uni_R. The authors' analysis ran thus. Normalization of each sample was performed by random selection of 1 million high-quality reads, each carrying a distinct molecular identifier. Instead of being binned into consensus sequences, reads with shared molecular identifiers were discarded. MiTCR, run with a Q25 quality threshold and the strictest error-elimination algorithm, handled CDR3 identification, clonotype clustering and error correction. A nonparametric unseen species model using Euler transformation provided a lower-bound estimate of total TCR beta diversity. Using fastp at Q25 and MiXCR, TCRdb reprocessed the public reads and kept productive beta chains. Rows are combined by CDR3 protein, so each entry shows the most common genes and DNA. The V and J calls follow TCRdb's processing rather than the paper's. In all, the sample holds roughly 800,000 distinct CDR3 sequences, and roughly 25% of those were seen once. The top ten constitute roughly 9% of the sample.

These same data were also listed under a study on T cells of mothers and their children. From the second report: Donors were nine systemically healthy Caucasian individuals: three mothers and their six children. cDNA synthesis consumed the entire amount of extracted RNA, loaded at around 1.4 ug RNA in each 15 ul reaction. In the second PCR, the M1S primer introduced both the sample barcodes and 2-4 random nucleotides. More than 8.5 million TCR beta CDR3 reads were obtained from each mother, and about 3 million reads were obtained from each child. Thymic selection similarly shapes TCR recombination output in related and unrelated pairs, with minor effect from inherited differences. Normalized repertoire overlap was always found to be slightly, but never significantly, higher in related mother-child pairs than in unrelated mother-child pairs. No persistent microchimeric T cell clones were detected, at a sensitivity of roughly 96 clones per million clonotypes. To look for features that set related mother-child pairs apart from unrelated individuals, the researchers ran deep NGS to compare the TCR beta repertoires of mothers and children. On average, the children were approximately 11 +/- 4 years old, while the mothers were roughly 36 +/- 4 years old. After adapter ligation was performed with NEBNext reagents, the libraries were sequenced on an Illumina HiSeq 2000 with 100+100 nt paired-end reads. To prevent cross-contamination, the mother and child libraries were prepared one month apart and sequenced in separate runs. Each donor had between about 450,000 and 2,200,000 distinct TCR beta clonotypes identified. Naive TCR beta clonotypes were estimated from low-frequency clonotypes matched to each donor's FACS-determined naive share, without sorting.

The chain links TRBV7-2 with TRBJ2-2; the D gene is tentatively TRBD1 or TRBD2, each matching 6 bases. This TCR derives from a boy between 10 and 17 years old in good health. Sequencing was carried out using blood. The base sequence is TGTGCCAGCAGCTTAGCTGGGGGGCCTCGGGAGCTGTTTTTT. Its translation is CASSLAGGPRELFF.